This T cell receptor (beta chain) emerged from a study of post-analysis software for immune sequencing data. Study observations and caveats: Controls showed lower frequencies than patients for a handful of TRBV segments, and TRBV5-6, TRBV5-1 and TRBV20-1 were among these. When the samples were clustered directly with F measure, those that had been prepared in the same batch showed strong co-clustering.

Prepared libraries of TCR beta cDNA carried unique molecular identifiers. TCRdb independently ran MiXCR on the PCR reads; one entry per CDR3 protein. The data contain 820,000 or so distinct CDR3 sequences, approximately 53% of them seen just once; the ten biggest clones take up 4% to 5.5%. Of note for this clonotype: Its cognate antigen is unknown.

Trimming took off 6 bases at V and 4 bases at J, with 18 bases between the two ends. The CDR3 length is 15 residues. CDR1 MNHEY and CDR2 SVGAGI come from the germline V gene. This chain joins TRBV6-5 and TRBJ1-2, with D maybe TRBD1 (5 bases). The sequenced sample consisted of blood. The clonotype comes from a girl aged 5 to 17 with multiple sclerosis. CDR3 region: CASRFRTKGSYGYTF. The CDR3 region has the DNA TGTGCCAGCAGGTTCCGGACTAAGGGGTCCTATGGCTACACCTTC.